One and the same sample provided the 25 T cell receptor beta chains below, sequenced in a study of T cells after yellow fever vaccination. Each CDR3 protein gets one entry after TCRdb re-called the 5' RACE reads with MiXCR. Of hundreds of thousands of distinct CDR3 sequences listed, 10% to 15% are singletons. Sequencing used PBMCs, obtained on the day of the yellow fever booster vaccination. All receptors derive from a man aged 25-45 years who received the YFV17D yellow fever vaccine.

The CDR3: CASSPNGRGETQYF. CDR3 nucleotides: TGTGCCAGCAGCCCCAACGGGAGGGGAGAGACCCAGTACTTC. V and J are TRBV12-3 or TRBV12-4 and TRBJ2-5; 8 nucleotides align to TRBD2. The length of the CDR3 is 14 residues. Trimming took 6 bases from V and 4 from J; bases not matched to a gene: 7.

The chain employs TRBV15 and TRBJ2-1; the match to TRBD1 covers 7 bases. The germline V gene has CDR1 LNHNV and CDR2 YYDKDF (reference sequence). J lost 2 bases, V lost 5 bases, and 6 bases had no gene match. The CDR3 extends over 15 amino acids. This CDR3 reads CATSGVDRAYNEQFF. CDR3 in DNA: TGTGCCACCAGCGGAGTTGACAGGGCCTACAATGAGCAGTTCTTC.

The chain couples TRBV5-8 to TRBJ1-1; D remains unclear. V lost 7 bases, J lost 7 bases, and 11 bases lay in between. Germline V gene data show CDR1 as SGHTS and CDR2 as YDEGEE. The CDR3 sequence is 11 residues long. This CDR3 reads CASLRVGEAFF. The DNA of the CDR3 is TGTGCCAGCTTAAGGGTTGGTGAAGCTTTCTTT.

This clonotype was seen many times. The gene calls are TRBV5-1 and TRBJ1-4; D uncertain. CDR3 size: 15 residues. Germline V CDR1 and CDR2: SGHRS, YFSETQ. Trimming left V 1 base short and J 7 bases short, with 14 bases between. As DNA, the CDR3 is TGCGCCAGCAGCTTGACTGGGGTCCGGGGTGAAAAACTGTTTTTT. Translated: CASSLTGVRGEKLFF.

CDR3 coding DNA: TGCGCCAGCAGCTTGGTTGGGGGGACATACACTGAAGCTTTCTTT. Translated: CASSLVGGTYTEAFF. The chain links TRBV5-1 to TRBJ1-1; D is possibly TRBD1 (6 bases). CDR1 and CDR2 from the germline V gene are SGHRS and YFSETQ. V lost 0 bases and J 3 bases, leaving 12 bases between the germline ends. The length of the CDR3 is 15 residues.

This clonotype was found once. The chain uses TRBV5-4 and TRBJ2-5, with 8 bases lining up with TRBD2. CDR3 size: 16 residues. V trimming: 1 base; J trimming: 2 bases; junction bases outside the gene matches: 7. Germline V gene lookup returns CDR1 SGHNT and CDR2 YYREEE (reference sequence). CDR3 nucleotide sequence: TGTGCCAGCAGCTTGAAGGGACTAGAGCGGCAAGAGACCCAGTACTTC. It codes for CASSLKGLERQETQYF. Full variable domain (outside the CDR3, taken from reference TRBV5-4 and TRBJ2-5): ETGVTQSPTHLIKTRGQQVTLRCSSQSGHNTVSWYQQALGQGPQFIFQYYREEENGRGNFPPRFSGLQFPNYSSELNVNALELDDSALYLCASSLKGLERQETQYFGPGTRLLVL.

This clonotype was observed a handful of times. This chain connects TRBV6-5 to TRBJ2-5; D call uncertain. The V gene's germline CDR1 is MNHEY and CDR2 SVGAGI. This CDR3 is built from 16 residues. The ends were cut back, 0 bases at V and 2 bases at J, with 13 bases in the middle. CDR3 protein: CASSYSGPRIQETQYF. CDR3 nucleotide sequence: TGTGCCAGCAGTTACTCAGGGCCCAGAATTCAAGAGACCCAGTACTTC.

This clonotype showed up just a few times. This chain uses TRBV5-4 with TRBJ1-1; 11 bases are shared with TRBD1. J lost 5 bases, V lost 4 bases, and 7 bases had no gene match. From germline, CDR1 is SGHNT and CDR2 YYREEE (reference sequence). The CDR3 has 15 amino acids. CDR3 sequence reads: CASSPGTGGRTEAFF. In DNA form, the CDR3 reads TGTGCCAGCAGCCCCGGGACAGGGGGGAGGACTGAAGCTTTCTTT.

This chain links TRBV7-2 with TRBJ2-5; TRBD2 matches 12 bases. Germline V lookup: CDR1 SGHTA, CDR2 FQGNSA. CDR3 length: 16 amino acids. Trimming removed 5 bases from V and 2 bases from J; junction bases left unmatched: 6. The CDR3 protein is CASSRTGTSGQETQYF. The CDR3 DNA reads TGTGCCAGCAGCCGTACCGGGACTAGCGGGCAAGAGACCCAGTACTTC.

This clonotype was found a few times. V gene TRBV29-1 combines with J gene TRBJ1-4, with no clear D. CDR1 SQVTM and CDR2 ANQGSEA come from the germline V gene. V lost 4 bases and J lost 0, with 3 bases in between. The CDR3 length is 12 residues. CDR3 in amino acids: CSVVSTNEKLFF. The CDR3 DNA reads TGCAGCGTTGTATCAACTAATGAAAAACTGTTTTTT.

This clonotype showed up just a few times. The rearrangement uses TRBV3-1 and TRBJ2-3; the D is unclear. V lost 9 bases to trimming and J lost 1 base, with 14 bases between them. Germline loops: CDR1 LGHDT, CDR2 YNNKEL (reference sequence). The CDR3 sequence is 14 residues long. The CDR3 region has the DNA TGTGCCAGGAAGTCGTTTGGAGGCACAGATACGCAGTATTTT. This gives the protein CARKSFGGTDTQYF.

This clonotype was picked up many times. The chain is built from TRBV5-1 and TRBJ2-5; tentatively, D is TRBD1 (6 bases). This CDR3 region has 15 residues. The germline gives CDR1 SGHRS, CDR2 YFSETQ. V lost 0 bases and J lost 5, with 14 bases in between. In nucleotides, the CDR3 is TGCGCCAGCAGCTTGGGCCAGGGGAAGGGCGAGACCCAGTACTTC. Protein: CASSLGQGKGETQYF.

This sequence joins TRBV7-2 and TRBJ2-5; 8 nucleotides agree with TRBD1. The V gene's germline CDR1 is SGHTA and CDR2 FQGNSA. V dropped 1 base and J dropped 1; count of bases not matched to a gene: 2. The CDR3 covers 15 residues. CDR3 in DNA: TGTGCCAGCAGCTTAGTCACAGGGGGCCAAGAGACCCAGTACTTC. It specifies CASSLVTGGQETQYF.

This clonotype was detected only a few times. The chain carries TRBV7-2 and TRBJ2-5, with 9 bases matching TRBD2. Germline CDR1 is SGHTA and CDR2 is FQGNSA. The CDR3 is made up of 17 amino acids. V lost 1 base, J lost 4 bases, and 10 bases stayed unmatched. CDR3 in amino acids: CASSLVAGVSGGETQYF. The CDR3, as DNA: TGTGCCAGCAGCTTAGTAGCGGGAGTGAGCGGTGGAGAGACCCAGTACTTC. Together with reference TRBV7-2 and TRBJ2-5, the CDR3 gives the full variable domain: GAGVSQSPSNKVTEKGKDVELRCDPISGHTALYWYRQSLGQGLEFLIYFQGNSAPDKSGLPSDRFSAERTGGSVSTLTIQRTQQEDSAVYLCASSLVAGVSGGETQYFGPGTRLLVL.

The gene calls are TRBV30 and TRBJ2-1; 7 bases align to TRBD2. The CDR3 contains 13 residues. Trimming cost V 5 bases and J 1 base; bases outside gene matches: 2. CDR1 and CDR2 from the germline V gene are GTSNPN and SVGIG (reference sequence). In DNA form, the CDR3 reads TGTGCCTGGGGACTAGAATCCTACAATGAGCAGTTCTTC. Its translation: CAWGLESYNEQFF.

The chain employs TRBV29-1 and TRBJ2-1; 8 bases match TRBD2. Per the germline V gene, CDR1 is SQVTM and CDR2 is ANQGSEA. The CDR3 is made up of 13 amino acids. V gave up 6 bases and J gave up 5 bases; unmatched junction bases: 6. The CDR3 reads CSVAGLVDNEQFF. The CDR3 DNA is TGCAGCGTAGCGGGACTAGTCGACAATGAGCAGTTCTTC.

The DNA for the CDR3 is TGTGCATCTCCCCGGGACAGGCACTATGGCTACACCTTC. Its translation is CASPRDRHYGYTF. V gene TRBV30 combines with J gene TRBJ1-2; 8 bases match TRBD1. The length of the CDR3 is 13 residues. Germline V gene data show CDR1 as GTSNPN and CDR2 as SVGIG (reference sequence). Full variable domain (outside the CDR3, taken from reference TRBV30 and TRBJ1-2): SQTIHQWPATLVQPVGSPLSLECTVEGTSNPNLYWYRQAAGRGLQLLFYSVGIGQISSEVPQNLSASRPQDRQFILSSKKLLLSDSGFYLCASPRDRHYGYTFGSGTRLTVV.

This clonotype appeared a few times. The CDR3: CASSLFGQASSAQYF. In DNA form, the CDR3 reads TGTGCCAGCAGCTTATTTGGGCAGGCGAGTTCGGCCCAGTACTTC. This rearrangement joins TRBV7-2 to TRBJ2-5; D not certain. The CDR3 extends over 15 amino acids. V was shortened by 2 bases and J by 9 bases, with 19 bases between the two germline ends. CDR1 SGHTA and CDR2 FQGNSA come from the germline V gene.

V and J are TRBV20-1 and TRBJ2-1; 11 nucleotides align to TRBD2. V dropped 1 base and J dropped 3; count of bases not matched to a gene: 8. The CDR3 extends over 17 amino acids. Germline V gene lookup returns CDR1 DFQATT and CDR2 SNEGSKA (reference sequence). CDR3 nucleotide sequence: TGCAGTGCTAGAGCAGCTAGCGGGGGGATACACTACAATGAGCAGTTCTTC. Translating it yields CSARAASGGIHYNEQFF.

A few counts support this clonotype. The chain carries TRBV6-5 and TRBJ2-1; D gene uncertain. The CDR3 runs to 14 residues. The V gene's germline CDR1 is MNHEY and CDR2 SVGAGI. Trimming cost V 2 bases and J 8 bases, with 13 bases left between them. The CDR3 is CASSYVPELDEQFF. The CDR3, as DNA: TGTGCCAGCAGTTACGTCCCCGAGCTCGATGAGCAGTTCTTC.

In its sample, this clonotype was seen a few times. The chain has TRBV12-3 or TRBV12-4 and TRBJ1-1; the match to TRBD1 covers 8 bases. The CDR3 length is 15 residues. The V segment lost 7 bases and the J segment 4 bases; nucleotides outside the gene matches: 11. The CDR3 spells CASTSGTGGVTEAFF. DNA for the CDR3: TGTGCCAGCACCTCCGGTACAGGGGGGGTCACTGAAGCTTTCTTT.

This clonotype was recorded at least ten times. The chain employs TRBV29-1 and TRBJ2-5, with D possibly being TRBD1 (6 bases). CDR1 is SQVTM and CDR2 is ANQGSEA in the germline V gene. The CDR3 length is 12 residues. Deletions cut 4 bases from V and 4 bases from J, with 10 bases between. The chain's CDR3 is CSVAQGIETQYF. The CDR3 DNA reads TGCAGCGTTGCACAGGGTATAGAGACCCAGTACTTC.

The CDR3 here is CASSQFQEDQLAGEEQYF. The CDR3 bases are TGTGCCAGCAGCCAATTTCAGGAGGATCAACTAGCGGGAGAGGAGCAGTACTTC. The rearrangement links TRBV3-1 to TRBJ2-7, with 11 nucleotides matching TRBD2. V was clipped by 2 bases and J by 7 bases; unmatched bases: 16. Germline CDR1 and CDR2: LGHDT and YNNKEL (reference sequence). CDR3 length equals 18 residues.

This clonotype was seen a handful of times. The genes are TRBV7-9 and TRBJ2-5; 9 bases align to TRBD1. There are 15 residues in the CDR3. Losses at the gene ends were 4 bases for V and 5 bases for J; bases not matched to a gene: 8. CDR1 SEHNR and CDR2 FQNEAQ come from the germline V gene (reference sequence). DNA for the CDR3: TGTGCCAGCAGCTACGGCACAGGGGGCCGGGAGACCCAGTACTTC. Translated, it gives CASSYGTGGRETQYF.

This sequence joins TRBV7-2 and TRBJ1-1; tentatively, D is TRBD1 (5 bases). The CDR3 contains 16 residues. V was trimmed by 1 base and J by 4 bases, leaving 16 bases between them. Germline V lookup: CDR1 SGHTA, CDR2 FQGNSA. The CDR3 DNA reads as TGTGCCAGCAGCTTAGGTGGGGCAGCGAGGGGCACTGAAGCTTTCTTT. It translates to CASSLGGAARGTEAFF.